This T cell receptor (beta chain) derives from a study of T cells in Graves' hyperthyroidism and ophthalmopathy (dated by TCRdb to between 2018 and 2021). A note on the overall study: Peripheral blood was collected at initial diagnosis, before any treatment. TCR V-J signatures able to tell the groups apart were searched for in a discovery cohort of 90 to 100 patients, of whom around 42 had Graves' ophthalmopathy and 55 to 60 had stable Graves' hyperthyroidism. Whether ophthalmopathy could be predicted prospectively was tested in an independent validation cohort made up of about 18 hyperthyroidism patients plus 17 patients who later progressed to ophthalmopathy. The approximately 98 discovery patients were randomly divided into training and test sets at a 7:3 ratio. The study also compared thyroid tissue and blood T-cell repertoires from about 6 Graves' hyperthyroidism patients. After sampling, hyperthyroidism patients received methimazole starting at 30 mg daily, and ophthalmopathy patients received high-dose intravenous methylprednisolone. According to the paper, TCR Vbeta CDR3 sequencing was carried out on 120 to 150 peripheral blood samples, which came from more than 40 ophthalmopathy, some 73 hyperthyroidism and roughly 17 progressor patients. Overall study results and their limits: A model built on a 13 V-J signature distinguished ophthalmopathy from stable hyperthyroidism, reaching roughly 88% sensitivity and 81.08% specificity in cross-validation and 80%/75% in testing. Blood samples also contained most of the expanded thyroid clonotypes (frequency above 0.001), which suggests that blood repertoires may reflect thyroid immune responses. No statistical method was used to set the sample size in advance, and investigators knew the group allocation. In validation, the model predicted progression to ophthalmopathy a median of 6.5 months before onset, with roughly 70% sensitivity and around 76% specificity.

Deletion took 1 base off V and 7 bases off J, with a span of 13 bases between the germline ends. CDR1 and CDR2, per the germline V gene, are MGHDK and SYGVNS. CDR3 length: 15 amino acids, cysteine to phenylalanine. Solely the CDR3 DNA is kept, with 45 bases framed from the first base. Remarks on this clonotype: The target of this receptor is not known. Base-call qualities are not available, and no considerably larger clone is one nucleotide away.

Ophthalmopathy patients had moderately to severely active disease, with a Clinical Activity Score of 3 or more, a NOSPECS grade of 4 or more, and a disease duration of less than 3 months. Patients with uncontrolled infections, other autoimmune diseases, pregnancy or lactation were excluded. Diagnoses were based on clinical symptoms, serum thyroxine and TRAb, thyroid ultrasound and orbital computed tomography. Ficoll-Paque density gradient centrifugation was used to isolate PBMCs from approximately 11 ml of fresh peripheral blood. Total RNA was extracted using Trizol reagent, and RNA quality was assessed on an Agilent 2100 Bioanalyzer. TCR beta CDR3 regions were amplified from RNA transcripts. The TCR CDR3 was subjected to a first round of RT-PCR using the HTBI primer set and the Qiagen OneStep RT-PCR kit. The libraries were constructed in a second round of multiplex PCR and then size-selected and purified. Libraries were sequenced paired-end with 100 bp reads on an Illumina HiSeq2000. Turning to the authors' computational methods: SOAPnuke was used to process the raw data, removing reads that contained adapters or uncalled bases, had a mean Phred below 15, or lacked an exact match to the constant primer or identifier. COPE v1.2.5 was used to merge the high-quality paired reads, and each unique nucleotide sequence was defined as a clonotype. MiTCR v1.1 was used to align the clonotypes against IMGT TRBV, TRBD and TRBJ reference segments. Analysis was restricted to V-J combinations with a frequency above 0.0001, which covered approximately 99% of repertoires. A TCS score was defined as the ratio of F50 (clonal expansion) to E x V (chaos), with BLOSUM62-based TCRdist applied between CDR3 peptides within each V-J. Welch's t-statistics and random forest reduced 500 to 550 V-J features to some 14, which were used in a naive Bayes classifier (R e1071). TCRdb passed the public sequencing reads through fastp at Q25 and MiXCR, retaining productive beta sequences. Entries that share a CDR3 protein sequence are merged under the most common genes and DNA. The V and J calls and clone size are TCRdb's, not the authors'. Present in this sample are about 270,000 distinct CDR3 sequences, approximately 21% of which were seen just once. Around 62% of the sample is held by the ten biggest clonotypes.

The chain was built from TRBV25-1 and TRBJ1-4; no D gene is confidently identified. The TCR was taken from a man aged 25 to 45 with Graves' ophthalmopathy. The specimen was blood. The DNA reads TGTGCCAGCAGTGAATGGGTGGGAAAAGGTGAAAAACTGTTTTTT. Translated, it reads CASSEWVGKGEKLFF.